This T cell receptor (beta chain) derives from a study of shared clonotypes between healthy human individuals. Study conclusions and caveats: Around 5.3% of naive CD4 clonotypes were shared across several donors.

TCRdb's table, derived via immunoSEQ multiplex PCR, lists solely in-frame clones and lacks some. Here the sample spans 800,000 to 1,200,000 clones, roughly 74% being singletons. Regarding this clone: Its target is not known.

A split of CD4+ cells into CD45RA+ naive and CD45RA-negative memory subsets was performed. The V gene end was trimmed by 5 bases and the J gene end by 5 bases; junction bases not matched to a gene: 8. Looked up from germline, CDR1 is SEHNR and CDR2 is FQNEAQ (reference sequence). This CDR3 contains 16 residues. The sequencing sample was made of memory CD4+ T cells from PBMCs. Subset: CD45RA-negative fraction. This sequence originates from a man between 18 and 29 years old in good health. Some clones in this sample may be carry-over from other donors' samples. This chain joins TRBV7-9 and TRBJ2-7; the match to TRBD2 covers 14 bases. CDR3 amino acids: CASSPQTSGRVNEQYF. In nucleotides, the CDR3 is TGTGCCAGCAGCCCCCAGACTAGCGGGAGGGTCAACGAGCAGTACTTC.